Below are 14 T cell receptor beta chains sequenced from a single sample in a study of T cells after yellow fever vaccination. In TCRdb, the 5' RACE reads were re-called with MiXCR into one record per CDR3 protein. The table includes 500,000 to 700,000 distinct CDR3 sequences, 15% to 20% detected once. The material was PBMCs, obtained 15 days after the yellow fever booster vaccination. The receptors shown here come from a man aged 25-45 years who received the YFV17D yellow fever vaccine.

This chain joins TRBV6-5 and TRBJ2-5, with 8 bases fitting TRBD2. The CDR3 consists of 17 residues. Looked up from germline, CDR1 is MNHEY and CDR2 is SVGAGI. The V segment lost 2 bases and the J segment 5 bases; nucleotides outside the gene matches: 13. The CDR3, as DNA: TGTGCCAGCAGTTACGGTTTGCAGCGGGGGTCCCCGGAGACCCAGTACTTC. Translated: CASSYGLQRGSPETQYF.

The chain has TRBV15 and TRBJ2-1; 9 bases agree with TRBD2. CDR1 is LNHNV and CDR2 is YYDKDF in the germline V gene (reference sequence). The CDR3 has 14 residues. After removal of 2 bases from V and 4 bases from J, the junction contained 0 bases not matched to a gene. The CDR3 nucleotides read TGTGCCACCAGCAGACTAGCGGGATACAATGAGCAGTTCTTC. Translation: CATSRLAGYNEQFF.

The CDR3 spells CATLTEDTDTQYF. DNA for the CDR3: TGTGCCACCCTGACAGAAGACACAGATACGCAGTATTTT. The chain is built from TRBV25-1 and TRBJ2-3, with a weak D call TRBD1 (5 bases). V lost 10 bases and J lost 2, with 13 bases in between. The CDR3 length is 13 residues. CDR1 is MGHDK, CDR2 SYGVNS, per germline.

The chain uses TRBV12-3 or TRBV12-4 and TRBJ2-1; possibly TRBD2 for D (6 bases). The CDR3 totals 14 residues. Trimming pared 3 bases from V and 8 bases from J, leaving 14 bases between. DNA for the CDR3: TGTGCCAGCAGTTTTAGCGGTCAGACGGATGAGCAGTTCTTC. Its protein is CASSFSGQTDEQFF.

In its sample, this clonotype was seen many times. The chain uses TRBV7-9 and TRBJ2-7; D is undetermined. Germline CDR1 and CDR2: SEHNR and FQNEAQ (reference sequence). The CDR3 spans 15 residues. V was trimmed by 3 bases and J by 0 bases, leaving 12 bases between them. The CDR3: CASSFVDGPSYEQYF. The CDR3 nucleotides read TGTGCCAGCAGCTTCGTGGATGGCCCCTCCTACGAGCAGTACTTC. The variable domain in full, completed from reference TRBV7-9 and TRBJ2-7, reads DTGVSQNPRHKITKRGQNVTFRCDPISEHNRLYWYRQTLGQGPEFLTYFQNEAQLEKSRLLSDRFSAERPKGSFSTLEIQRTEQGDSAMYLCASSFVDGPSYEQYFGPGTRLTVT.

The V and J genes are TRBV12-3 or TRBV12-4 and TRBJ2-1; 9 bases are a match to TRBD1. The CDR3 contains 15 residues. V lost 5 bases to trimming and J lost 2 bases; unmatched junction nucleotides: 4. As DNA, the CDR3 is TGTGCCAGCAGTAGAGACAGGGGGACCTACAATGAGCAGTTCTTC. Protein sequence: CASSRDRGTYNEQFF.

The CDR3 loop is CASSVTGTRAYEQYF. The CDR3 DNA reads TGCGCCAGCAGTGTTACCGGGACTAGAGCCTACGAGCAGTACTTC. The V and J genes are TRBV10-2 and TRBJ2-7; 8 bases line up with TRBD2. With V trimmed by 4 bases and J by 2 bases, 7 bases remained unmatched. The CDR3 spans 15 residues. Germline V lookup: CDR1 WSHSY, CDR2 SAAADI.

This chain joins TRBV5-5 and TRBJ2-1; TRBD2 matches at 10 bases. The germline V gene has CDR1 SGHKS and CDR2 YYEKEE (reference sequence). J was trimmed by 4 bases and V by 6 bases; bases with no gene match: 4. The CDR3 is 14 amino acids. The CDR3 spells CASMGLALYNEQFF. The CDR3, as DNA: TGTGCCAGCATGGGACTAGCGTTGTACAATGAGCAGTTCTTC.

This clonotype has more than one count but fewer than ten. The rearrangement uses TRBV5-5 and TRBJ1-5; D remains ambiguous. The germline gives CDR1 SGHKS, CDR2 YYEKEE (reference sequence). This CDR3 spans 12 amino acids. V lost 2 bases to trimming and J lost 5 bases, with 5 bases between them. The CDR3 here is CASSFLDQPQHF. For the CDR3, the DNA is TGTGCCAGCAGCTTTTTGGATCAGCCCCAGCATTTT.

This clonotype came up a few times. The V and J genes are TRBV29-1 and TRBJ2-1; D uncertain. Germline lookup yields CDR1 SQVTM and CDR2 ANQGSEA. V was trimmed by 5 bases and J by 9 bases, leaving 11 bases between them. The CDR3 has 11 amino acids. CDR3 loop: CSVSLDFEQFF. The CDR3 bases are TGCAGCGTTAGCTTGGATTTTGAGCAGTTCTTC.

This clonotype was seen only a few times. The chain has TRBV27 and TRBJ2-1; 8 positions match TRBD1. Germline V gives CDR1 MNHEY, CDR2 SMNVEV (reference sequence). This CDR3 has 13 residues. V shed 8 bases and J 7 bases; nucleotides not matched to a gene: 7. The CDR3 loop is CASRDRFWNEQFF. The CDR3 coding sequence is TGTGCCAGCCGGGACAGGTTTTGGAATGAGCAGTTCTTC.

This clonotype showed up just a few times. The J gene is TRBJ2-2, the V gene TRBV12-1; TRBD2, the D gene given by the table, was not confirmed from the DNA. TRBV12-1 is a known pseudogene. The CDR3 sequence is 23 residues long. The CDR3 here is CASSFFRDPLAGVVPTGAGELFF. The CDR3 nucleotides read TGTGCCAGCAGCTTTTTTAGGGACCCCCTAGCGGGAGTAGTCCCCACTGGGGCCGGGGAGCTGTTTTTT.

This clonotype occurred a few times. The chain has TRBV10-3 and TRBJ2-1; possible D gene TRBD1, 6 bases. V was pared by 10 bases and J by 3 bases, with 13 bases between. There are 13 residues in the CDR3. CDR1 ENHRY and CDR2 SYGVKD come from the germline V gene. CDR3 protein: CATNGQLYNEQFF. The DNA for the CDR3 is TGTGCCACTAACGGACAGCTCTACAATGAGCAGTTCTTC.

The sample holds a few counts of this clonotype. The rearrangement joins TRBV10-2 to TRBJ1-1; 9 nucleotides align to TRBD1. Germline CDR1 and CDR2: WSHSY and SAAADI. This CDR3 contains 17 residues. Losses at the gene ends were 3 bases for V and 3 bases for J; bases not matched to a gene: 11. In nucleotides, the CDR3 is TGCGCCAGCAGTGACCCGGGACAGGGCATATGGGACACTGAAGCTTTCTTT. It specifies CASSDPGQGIWDTEAFF.